The 12 T cell receptor beta chains reported below all come from one sample, sequenced in a study of T cell responses to AZD1222 COVID-19 vaccine. Sequenced by immunoSEQ multiplex PCR; TCRdb stores in-frame clones only, minus some. The sample includes about 130,000 clones, approximately 93% of them seen just once. This specimen consisted of peripheral blood, obtained on day 0 of AZD1222 vaccination. These receptors came from an adult in good health.

The CDR3 DNA is TGTGCCAGTAGCCCGGGCGGGGGCACTGAAGCTTTCTTT. Translating gives CASSPGGGTEAFF. The J gene is TRBJ1-1, the V gene TRBV19; possibly TRBD1 for D (5 bases). V lost 6 bases, J lost 4 bases, and 12 bases lay in between. Germline V CDR1 and CDR2: LNHDA, SQIVND (reference sequence). The CDR3 length is 13 residues. The variable domain in full, with the rest retrieved from reference TRBV19 and TRBJ1-1, is DGGITQSPKYLFRKEGQNVTLSCEQNLNHDAMYWYRQDPGQGLRLIYYSQIVNDFQKGDIAEGYSVSREKKESFPLTVTSAQKNPTAFYLCASSPGGGTEAFFGQGTRLTVV.

The chain recombines TRBV5-4 with TRBJ1-1; D ambiguous. There are 14 residues in the CDR3. Germline V gene sequence: CDR1 SGHNT, CDR2 YYREEE (reference sequence). Trimming left V 2 bases short and J 3 bases short, with 11 bases between. CDR3 amino acids: CASSFRGADTEAFF. The CDR3 DNA is TGTGCCAGCAGCTTCCGGGGAGCGGACACTGAAGCTTTCTTT.

The CDR3 region is CASSYQTLPVDEQFF. Written as DNA, the CDR3 is TGTGCCAGCAGTTACCAAACACTCCCAGTGGATGAGCAGTTCTTC. The chain is built from TRBV6-2 or TRBV6-3 and TRBJ2-1; D gene unclear. V was pared by 2 bases and J by 8 bases, with 16 bases between. Germline CDR1 and CDR2: MNHEY and SVGEGT. CDR3 length equals 15 residues.

This rearrangement joins TRBV27 to TRBJ1-5; maybe TRBD1 (5 bases). Germline V CDR1 and CDR2: MNHEY, SMNVEV (reference sequence). This CDR3 is 14 amino acids long. The germline V and J ends were trimmed by 5 bases and 3 bases, with 11 bases remaining between them. The CDR3 DNA reads as TGTGCCAGCAGTGCCGACAGTTACAATCAGCCCCAGCATTTT. Translating gives CASSADSYNQPQHF.

The CDR3 DNA reads as TGTGCCAGCAGCGTAGCAACTAGCGGGGGGGAGACCCAGTACTTC. It specifies CASSVATSGGETQYF. The rearrangement joins TRBV9 to TRBJ2-5; the match to TRBD2 covers 12 bases. The V and J ends lost 0 bases and 5 bases, in that order; junction bases with no gene match: 2. Germline V gives CDR1 SGDLS, CDR2 YYNGEE. The CDR3 has 15 residues.

DNA for the CDR3: TGTGCCAGCAGCCAGAGGACAGGGCAGGAAAAACTGTTTTTT. Translated: CASSQRTGQEKLFF. The chain uses TRBV7-8 and TRBJ1-4; 8 bases line up with TRBD1. J gave up 8 bases and V 5 bases, and 7 bases lay outside the gene matches. The CDR3 is 14 amino acids. Germline V gives CDR1 SGHVS, CDR2 FQNEAQ.

The chain combines TRBV9 with TRBJ2-1; no clear D. CDR1 and CDR2 from the germline V gene are SGDLS and YYNGEE. This CDR3 has 16 residues. Trimming stripped 3 bases from V and 8 bases from J, with 21 bases between. The CDR3 sequence is CASSAKTDTRGYEQFF. The CDR3 DNA follows: TGTGCCAGCAGCGCGAAGACTGACACGCGAGGCTATGAGCAGTTCTTC.

The chain recombines TRBV28 with TRBJ2-1; possibly TRBD1 or TRBD2 for D (5 bases each). The CDR3 is 12 amino acids. Trimming removed 9 bases from V and 3 bases from J, with 9 bases in between. Germline CDR1 reads MDHEN; CDR2 reads SYDVKM. The CDR3 protein is CASGTVYNEQFF. The CDR3 coding sequence is TGTGCCAGTGGGACGGTCTACAATGAGCAGTTCTTC.

The chain recombines TRBV28 with TRBJ1-2; no clear D gene. V lost 4 bases, J lost 0 bases, and 18 bases lay in between. Germline V gene sequence: CDR1 MDHEN, CDR2 SYDVKM. The CDR3 length is 17 residues. The CDR3 sequence: CASSSPSPGTANYGYTF. The DNA of the CDR3 is TGTGCCAGCAGTTCTCCGAGCCCGGGCACAGCTAACTATGGCTACACCTTC.

The chain has TRBV18 and TRBJ1-1; D gene uncertain. Germline CDR1 is KGHSH and CDR2 is LQKENI. Trimming shortened V by 6 bases and J by 1 base, and 6 bases separated the two germline ends. CDR3 length equals 12 residues. CDR3 bases: TGTGCCAGCTCGGGCGGGAACACTGAAGCTTTCTTT. Protein product: CASSGGNTEAFF.

The chain links TRBV9 to TRBJ2-1, with 15 bases matching TRBD2. CDR3 length equals 14 residues. CDR1 and CDR2 (germline): SGDLS, YYNGEE. Losses at the gene ends were 8 bases for V and 7 bases for J; bases not matched to a gene: 4. CDR3 in DNA: TGTGCCAGTGGACTAGCGGGAGGGCCAAATGAGCAGTTCTTC. It specifies CASGLAGGPNEQFF.

In its sample, this clone was seen once. This chain joins TRBV27 and TRBJ1-5; D gene ambiguous. This CDR3 is built from 11 residues. Germline CDR1 and CDR2: MNHEY and SMNVEV (reference sequence). Trimming took 7 bases from V and 5 from J, leaving 6 bases between them. This chain's CDR3 is CASTRHQPQHF. The CDR3 region has the DNA TGTGCCAGCACCCGACATCAGCCCCAGCATTTT.